This T cell receptor beta chain derives from a study of blood T cell repertoires in COVID-19. Study in general: T cells, B-cell-depleted T cells, or PBMCs supplied cDNA or gDNA.

The CDR3 consists of 13 residues. Germline V gene data show CDR1 as MNHEY and CDR2 as SMNVEV (reference sequence). Trimming cost V 3 bases and J 1 base, with 6 bases left between them. Only in-frame clones appear in the TCRdb table, and some are missing; sequencing was by immunoSEQ multiplex PCR. The sample has more than 85,000 clones, about 80% seen once. The chain recombines TRBV27 with TRBJ1-1, with D tentatively TRBD1 (5 bases). The sequence derives from a man aged 60 to 75 with acute or convalescent COVID-19. Sequencing used peripheral blood. CDR3 DNA sequence: TGTGCCAGCAGTTTTGGACAGAACACTGAAGCTTTCTTT. It specifies CASSFGQNTEAFF.